This T cell receptor (beta chain) stems from a study of T-cell memory formation after mild COVID-19. Findings and limits, study-wide: Detection of some responders pre-infection suggested pre-existing cross-reactive memory T cells participated.

TCRdb fed the 5' RACE reads into MiXCR, producing one record per CDR3 protein. The repertoire holds fewer than 350,000 distinct CDR3 sequences, over 11% seen once, with around 23% in the top ten. The V end was cut by 4 bases, the J end by 5 bases, with 7 bases between. This CDR3 is 12 amino acids long. The V gene's germline CDR1 is SGHTA and CDR2 FQGTGA. This clonotype has just a few counts. The antigen remains undetermined. The receptor's source is a man between 18 and 29 years old who had mild COVID-19 (a few samples of this study predate the infection). Cell type and time point are not known. This chain uses TRBV7-3 with TRBJ2-3, with D maybe TRBD2 (5 bases). Sequenced material: PBMCs or a T cell subset sorted from them (not recorded which). CDR3: CASSSGRDTQYF. Here the CDR3 DNA reads TGTGCCAGCAGCTCGGGGAGAGATACGCAGTATTTT.